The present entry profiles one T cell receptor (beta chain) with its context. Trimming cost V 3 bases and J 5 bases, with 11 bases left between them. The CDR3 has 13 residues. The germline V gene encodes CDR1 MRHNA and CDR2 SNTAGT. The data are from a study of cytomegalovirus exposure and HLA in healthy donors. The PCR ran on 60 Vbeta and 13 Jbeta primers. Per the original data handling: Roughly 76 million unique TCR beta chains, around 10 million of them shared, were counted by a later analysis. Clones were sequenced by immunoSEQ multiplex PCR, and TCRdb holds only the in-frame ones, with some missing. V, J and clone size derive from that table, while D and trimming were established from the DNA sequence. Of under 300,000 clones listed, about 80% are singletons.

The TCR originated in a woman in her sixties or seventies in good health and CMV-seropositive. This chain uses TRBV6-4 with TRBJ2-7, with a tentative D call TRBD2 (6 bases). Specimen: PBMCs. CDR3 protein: CASSEREKDEQYF. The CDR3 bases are TGTGCCAGCAGTGAACGGGAGAAGGACGAGCAGTACTTC.